This TCR beta chain was recovered during a study of T cells in Graves' hyperthyroidism and ophthalmopathy. Study conclusions and caveats: Ophthalmopathy, which appeared later, was predicted by the model a median about 6 months before onset. Most expanded thyroid clonotypes above 0.001 recurred in blood.

There were TCR beta CDR3 regions amplified from RNA transcripts. The HTBI primer set served for first-round RT-PCR of the TCR CDR3. MiXCR, run by TCRdb on the multiplex PCR reads, gives a single entry per CDR3 protein. The sample has about half a million distinct CDR3 sequences, 24% seen once. The CDR3 covers 15 residues. Germline CDR1 is MNHEY and CDR2 is SVGEGT. V lost 5 bases to trimming and J lost 3 bases; unmatched junction nucleotides: 7. A word on this clonotype: The antigen remains unidentified.

The V call is TRBV6-2 or TRBV6-3, the J call TRBJ1-5, with TRBD1 identical over 7 bases. The TCR was taken from a woman aged 30 to 39 with Graves' ophthalmopathy. Sequenced input: blood. Here the CDR3 reads CASSPAGGYNQPQHF. CDR3 nucleotides: TGTGCCAGCAGTCCAGCAGGGGGTTACAATCAGCCCCAGCATTTT.